This TCR beta chain is drawn from a study of CD8+ T cells in alopecia areata (dated by TCRdb to about 2018). Regarding the study in general: Treated patients were enrolled in an open-label pilot trial of oral tofacitinib at 5 to 10 mg twice daily for moderate-to-severe alopecia areata. immunoSEQ multiplex PCR using 35 Vbeta forward primers and 13 Jbeta reverse primers was used to amplify TCRbeta CDR3 regions. Tofacitinib was given for 6 to 18 months, followed by 6 months of follow-up off drug to assess delayed response and recurrence. The study used high-throughput TCRbeta sequencing to examine T cell clonal expansion in alopecia areata, in both the C3H/HeJ mouse model and human patients. Disease severity in treated patients was measured with the SALT score, which quantifies the percentage of affected scalp surface area. Scalp clonality was compared among normal scalp (n=4), patchy alopecia areata scalp (n=8), and alopecia totalis/universalis scalp (n=8). Scalp tissue and sorted CD4+ and CD8+ peripheral blood T cells from patchy and totalis/universalis alopecia areata patients and from healthy controls were covered by human TCRbeta sequencing. RNA was obtained with the PAXgene miRNA kit for fixed scalp, the miRNeasy kit for PBMCs, and the RNeasy kit for mouse skin. Patients on tofacitinib were biopsied at baseline and after 4 and 24 weeks of treatment, and several of the patients also had a later scalp biopsy.

What the research found in general, with its limitations: Unlike mouse skin, where gammadelta T cells dominate, normal human skin contains resident alphabeta T cells that get sequenced too, which complicates analysis of the scalp TCR repertoire. Compared with normal scalp, lesional scalp had higher clonality and more expanded CD8+ clones, particularly in alopecia totalis/universalis, a pattern that suggests antigenic drive. Shared TCR sequences between patients were less evident than in mice, which may be partly attributable to HLA diversity in the patient population. Tofacitinib significantly decreased scalp clonality and the number of expanded CD8+ clones among the top 100 scalp clones. The treated cohort was small, with a single nonresponder, so links between baseline CD8+ expansion and response need larger studies. During tofacitinib treatment, many expanded lesional clones remained in scalp and blood, and this persistence may partly explain relapse after treatment is stopped.

The library was made by the immunoSEQ multiplex PCR assay. For TCR sequencing, RNA was extracted from every sample and reverse transcribed into cDNA to serve as template. SuperScript III was used to make first-strand cDNA, primed with a 2:1 mix of oligo-dT and random hexamers. Amplification bias was assessed with a synthetic immune receptor repertoire, and residual bias was removed computationally. The study's processing was this. Raw reads were preprocessed to remove errors, and CDR3 was defined by IMGT conventions from the conserved cysteine to phenylalanine. To get clonality, Shannon entropy was normalized by log2 of the number of productive unique TCRs and the result was subtracted from 1. Scalp TCRbeta sequences were cross-referenced with sorted blood CD4 and CD8 repertoires so that the CD4 or CD8 identity of scalp clones could be inferred. In its TCRdb copy, this immuneACCESS table keeps in-frame sequences only and misses some clones. Where compared with another copy, unresolved V genes explain less than half of these, and the others have no known cause. The DNA was the basis for D and trimming; V, J and clone size are from that table. In this sample the table shows about 210,000 clones, 35% to 40% of which occur a single time. Jointly, the top ten make up 0.48% of the sample.

Note on this clone: Its cognate antigen has yet to be identified. Base qualities are not at hand, and no much larger clone is one base apart. This CDR3 is also generated by other DNA sequences in the sample.

The CDR3 runs 13 residues from the cysteine to the phenylalanine. Only CDR3 DNA is held: 39 bases, read in frame from base 1. For CDR1 and CDR2, the germline V gene lists SQVTM and ANQGSEA. The junction carries 10 bases between V and J, which are trimmed by 4 bases and 2 bases respectively. Taken with the paper, the label for treatment or condition translates to: oral pan-JAK inhibitor, 5-10 mg twice daily. Peripheral blood and lesional scalp punch biopsies were obtained from patients with alopecia areata. After PBMCs were isolated by density centrifugation and stained for CD3, CD4 and CD8, a FACSAria was used to sort CD4+ and CD8+ T cells.

The sequence came from a human donor with alopecia areata. This specimen consisted of CD4+ T cells sorted from blood, obtained at roughly week 30, from a patient treated with tofacitinib. This chain is built from TRBV29-1 and TRBJ2-3; the D gene is perhaps TRBD2, from 5 matching bases. The DNA sequence is TGCAGCGTTGGGGCGAGGGTCACAGATACGCAGTATTTT. This sequence encodes CSVGARVTDTQYF.